These 19 T cell receptor beta chains were all obtained from the same sample, sequenced in a study of blood T cell repertoires in COVID-19. The data were produced by immunoSEQ multiplex PCR, yet TCRdb's version contains in-frame clones alone and is incomplete. The sample includes some 160,000 clones, 80% to 90% of them seen just once. Sequencing was done on a sample of peripheral blood. These receptors came from a woman in her 70s with COVID-19, enrolled during active disease.

The V gene is TRBV4-1, the J gene TRBJ1-5; D unclear. Germline V gene data show CDR1 as MGHRA and CDR2 as YSYEKL. This CDR3 is built from 15 residues. V lost 0 bases and J lost 6, with 12 bases in between. CDR3 bases: TGCGCCAGCAGCCAAGATCTGGGAGGGTCTCAGCCCCAGCATTTT. Its translation is CASSQDLGGSQPQHF.

V gene TRBV7-9 combines with J gene TRBJ1-1, with 10 bases lining up with TRBD1. Germline lookup yields CDR1 SEHNR and CDR2 FQNEAQ (reference sequence). The CDR3 loop spans 14 amino acids. V lost 5 bases and J lost 3; bases outside the gene matches: 3. The CDR3 spells CASSVGQGYTEAFF. DNA for the CDR3: TGTGCCAGCAGCGTGGGACAGGGGTACACTGAAGCTTTCTTT.

The chain is built from TRBV19 and TRBJ2-1; the D is unclear. The CDR3 contains 14 residues. Germline V gives CDR1 LNHDA, CDR2 SQIVND (reference sequence). Trimming pared 3 bases from V and 5 bases from J, leaving 11 bases between. In nucleotides, the CDR3 is TGTGCCAGTAGTATGGTTGCTGGGCACAATGAGCAGTTCTTC. This encodes CASSMVAGHNEQFF.

CDR3 residues: CASSTRGGVRTDTQYF. The CDR3 bases are TGTGCCAGCAGCACAAGGGGGGGCGTTCGCACAGATACGCAGTATTTT. The chain combines TRBV13 with TRBJ2-3; possibly TRBD2 for D (7 bases). With 5 bases removed from V and 1 base from J, the gap between germline ends came to 16 bases. CDR1 and CDR2 from the germline V gene are PRHDT and FYEKMQ (reference sequence). This CDR3 contains 16 residues.

V and J are TRBV23-1 and TRBJ1-1; 7 bases agree with TRBD1. TRBV23-1 is an ORF; its function is uncertain. There are 16 residues in the CDR3. V gave up 7 bases and J gave up 1 base; unmatched junction bases: 12. The CDR3: CASIRAGGDENTEAFF. The CDR3 bases are TGCGCCAGCATTAGAGCAGGGGGTGACGAGAACACTGAAGCTTTCTTT.

This clone was detected many times. V gene TRBV5-5 combines with J gene TRBJ2-5, with D tentatively TRBD1 (5 bases). CDR1 SGHKS and CDR2 YYEKEE come from the germline V gene (reference sequence). Trimming shortened V by 1 base and J by 4 bases, and 11 bases separated the two germline ends. There are 14 residues in the CDR3. CDR3 sequence reads: CASSLSRVVETQYF. CDR3 sequence (DNA): TGTGCCAGCAGCTTGTCCAGGGTAGTAGAGACCCAGTACTTC.

The table lists this clone with a count of one. The chain combines TRBV19 with TRBJ1-5; D is unclear. Trimming took off 4 bases at V and 0 bases at J, with 7 bases between the two ends. Germline V CDR1 and CDR2: LNHDA, SQIVND (reference sequence). This CDR3 region has 14 residues. In DNA, the CDR3 is TGTGCCAGTAGTAGGGAGAATAGCAATCAGCCCCAGCATTTT. It encodes CASSRENSNQPQHF.

This sequence joins TRBV7-9 and TRBJ2-3, with a weak D call TRBD2 (6 bases). The germline gives CDR1 SEHNR, CDR2 FQNEAQ (reference sequence). The CDR3 extends over 15 amino acids. Between the trimmed V and J ends, which lost 11 bases and 1 base, there was a span of 19 bases. The CDR3 loop reads CASLLLRGGTDTQYF. CDR3 DNA: TGTGCCTCTCTTTTGCTGCGGGGAGGCACAGATACGCAGTATTTT.

The chain combines TRBV4-2 with TRBJ1-6; no reliable D call. The CDR3 sequence is 15 residues long. Trimming stripped 0 bases from V and 3 bases from J, with 6 bases between. Germline assignment: CDR1 LGHNA and CDR2 YNFKEQ. The CDR3 here is CASSQEVDYNSPLHF. The DNA of the CDR3 is TGTGCCAGCAGCCAAGAGGTAGACTATAATTCACCCCTCCACTTT.

The table lists this clone with a few counts. This chain joins TRBV11-2 and TRBJ2-2; TRBD2 aligns across 7 bases. The ends lost 5 bases at V and 4 bases at J; junction bases unmatched: 10. This CDR3 contains 16 residues. Germline V gene sequence: CDR1 SGHAT, CDR2 FQNNGV. CDR3: CASSKEGRGGTGELFF. In DNA form, the CDR3 reads TGTGCCAGCAGCAAAGAGGGGAGGGGAGGCACCGGGGAGCTGTTTTTT.

This clone was detected once. This chain uses TRBV2 with TRBJ1-1; TRBD1 might be the D (5 bases). The V gene's germline CDR1 is SNHLY and CDR2 FYNNEI. With 5 bases removed from V and 0 bases from J, the gap between germline ends came to 10 bases. The CDR3 consists of 14 residues. The CDR3 reads CASSLRVMNTEAFF. In nucleotides, the CDR3 is TGTGCCAGCAGTCTCAGGGTAATGAACACTGAAGCTTTCTTT.

V and J are TRBV2 and TRBJ1-6; 10 bases map to TRBD1. V shed 8 bases and J 9 bases; nucleotides not matched to a gene: 7. The V gene's germline CDR1 is SNHLY and CDR2 FYNNEI. This CDR3 has 14 amino acids. The CDR3 DNA reads as TGTGCCAGCGGTGGGGGGACAGGGGTTTCACCCCTCCACTTT. This encodes CASGGGTGVSPLHF.

The V gene is TRBV4-1, the J gene TRBJ2-7, with 10 positions matching TRBD1. The CDR3 loop spans 16 amino acids. CDR1 and CDR2 from the germline V gene are MGHRA and YSYEKL. Losses at the gene ends were 2 bases for V and 2 bases for J; bases not matched to a gene: 6. CDR3 amino acids: CASSQTGTGVAYEQYF. CDR3 nucleotides: TGCGCCAGCAGCCAAACGGGGACAGGGGTAGCCTACGAGCAGTACTTC.

The J gene is TRBJ1-2, the V gene TRBV10-2; 8 bases align to TRBD1. Germline CDR1 WSHSY, CDR2 SAAADI. Germline trimming cut 2 bases from V and 4 bases from J; bases unmatched to any gene: 9. The CDR3 has 16 residues. CDR3: CASSEPAQGAFYGYTF. The CDR3 nucleotides read TGCGCCAGCAGTGAGCCAGCTCAGGGGGCTTTCTATGGCTACACCTTC.

The gene calls are TRBV5-1 and TRBJ2-7, with a weak D call TRBD1 (6 bases). CDR3 length: 15 residues. V gave up 3 bases and J gave up 2 bases, with 15 bases separating them. The germline V gene encodes CDR1 SGHRS and CDR2 YFSETQ. The CDR3, as DNA: TGCGCCAGCAGCTCCCCGGACAGTAACCCCTACGAGCAGTACTTC. Amino acid sequence: CASSSPDSNPYEQYF.

This clone was counted between two and nine times. This chain joins TRBV18 and TRBJ1-2; TRBD1 aligns across 10 bases. With 5 bases clipped from V and 8 bases from J, the junction kept 8 bases outside the gene matches. Germline V gene data show CDR1 as KGHSH and CDR2 as LQKENI. This CDR3 contains 14 residues. The CDR3 sequence: CASSAAGTGDGYTF. The CDR3 DNA sequence: TGTGCCAGCTCAGCTGCCGGGACAGGGGACGGCTACACCTTC.

CDR3 nucleotides: TGCGCCAGCAGCTTGGTAGGCGGGGCTGGGGCCAACGTCCTGACTTTC. It codes for CASSLVGGAGANVLTF. This chain links TRBV5-1 with TRBJ2-6; perhaps TRBD2 as D (6 bases). This CDR3 is 16 amino acids long. Trimming left V 0 bases short and J 2 bases short, with 9 bases between. Looked up from germline, CDR1 is SGHRS and CDR2 is YFSETQ.

The chain recombines TRBV28 with TRBJ2-1; D gene unclear. CDR1 and CDR2 (germline): MDHEN, SYDVKM. The V and J ends lost 6 bases and 7 bases respectively, with 16 bases between them. The CDR3 is 14 amino acids. CDR3 nucleotides: TGTGCCAGCAGCATCTTAAGGAGTGGAAATGAGCAGTTCTTC. It codes for CASSILRSGNEQFF.

The CDR3 DNA sequence: TGTGCCACCAGTGAAGGGGCCCTCTACGAGCAGTACTTC. This encodes CATSEGALYEQYF. J is TRBJ2-7 and V is TRBV24-1, with D perhaps matching TRBD1 (5 bases). CDR3 length equals 13 residues. The V gene's germline CDR1 is KGHDR and CDR2 SFDVKD. Trimming shortened V by 4 bases and J by 3 bases, and 9 bases separated the two germline ends.